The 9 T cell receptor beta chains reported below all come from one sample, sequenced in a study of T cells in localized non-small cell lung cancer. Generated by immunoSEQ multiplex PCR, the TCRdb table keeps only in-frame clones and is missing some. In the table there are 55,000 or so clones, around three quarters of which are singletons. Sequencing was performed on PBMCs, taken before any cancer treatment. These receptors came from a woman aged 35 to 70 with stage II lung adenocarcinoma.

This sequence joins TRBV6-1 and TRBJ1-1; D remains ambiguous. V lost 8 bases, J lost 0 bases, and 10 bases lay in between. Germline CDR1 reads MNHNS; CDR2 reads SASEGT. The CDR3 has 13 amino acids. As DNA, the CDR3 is TGTGCCAGCCTTACTGGCCTGAACACTGAAGCTTTCTTT. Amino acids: CASLTGLNTEAFF.

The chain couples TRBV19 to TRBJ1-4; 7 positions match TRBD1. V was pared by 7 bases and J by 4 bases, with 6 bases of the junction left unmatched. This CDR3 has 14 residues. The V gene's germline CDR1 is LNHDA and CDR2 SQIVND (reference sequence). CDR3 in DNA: TGTGCCAGTACCGACACAGGGGATAATGAAAAACTGTTTTTT. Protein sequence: CASTDTGDNEKLFF.

The CDR3 coding sequence is TGCGCCAGCAGCTCAGCGGGGGCCCTATACGAGCAGTACTTC. It yields the protein CASSSAGALYEQYF. The chain has TRBV5-1 and TRBJ2-7; 8 nucleotides match TRBD2. Germline V gene sequence: CDR1 SGHRS, CDR2 YFSETQ. V gave up 3 bases and J gave up 4 bases; unmatched junction bases: 6. The CDR3 runs to 14 residues.

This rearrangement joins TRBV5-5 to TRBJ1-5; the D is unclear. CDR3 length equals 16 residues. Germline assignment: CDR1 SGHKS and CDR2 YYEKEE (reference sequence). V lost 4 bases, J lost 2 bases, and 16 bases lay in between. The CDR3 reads CASSPTLQTGNQPQHF. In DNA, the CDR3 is TGTGCCAGCAGCCCGACCCTGCAGACGGGCAATCAGCCCCAGCATTTT.

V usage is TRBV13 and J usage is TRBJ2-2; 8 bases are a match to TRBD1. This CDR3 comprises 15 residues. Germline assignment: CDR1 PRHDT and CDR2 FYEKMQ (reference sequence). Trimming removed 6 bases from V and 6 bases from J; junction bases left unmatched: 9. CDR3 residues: CASSITGGGAGELFF. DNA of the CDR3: TGTGCCAGCAGTATTACAGGGGGTGGAGCCGGGGAGCTGTTTTTT.

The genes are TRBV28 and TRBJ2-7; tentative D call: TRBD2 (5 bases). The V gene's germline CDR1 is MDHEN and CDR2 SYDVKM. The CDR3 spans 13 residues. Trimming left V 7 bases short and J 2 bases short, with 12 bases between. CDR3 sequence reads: CASIGGPTYEQYF. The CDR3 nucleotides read TGTGCCAGCATAGGCGGGCCCACCTACGAGCAGTACTTC.

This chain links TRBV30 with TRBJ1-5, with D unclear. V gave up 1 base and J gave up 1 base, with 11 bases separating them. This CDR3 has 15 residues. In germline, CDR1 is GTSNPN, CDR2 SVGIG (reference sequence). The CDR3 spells CAWSALKTSNQPQHF. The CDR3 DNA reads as TGTGCCTGGAGTGCACTAAAGACGAGCAATCAGCCCCAGCATTTT.

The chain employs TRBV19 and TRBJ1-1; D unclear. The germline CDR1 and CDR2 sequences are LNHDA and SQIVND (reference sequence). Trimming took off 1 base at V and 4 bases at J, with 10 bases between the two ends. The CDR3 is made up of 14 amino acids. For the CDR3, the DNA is TGTGCCAGTAGTATAGCCCCGGGTATCACTGAAGCTTTCTTT. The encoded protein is CASSIAPGITEAFF.

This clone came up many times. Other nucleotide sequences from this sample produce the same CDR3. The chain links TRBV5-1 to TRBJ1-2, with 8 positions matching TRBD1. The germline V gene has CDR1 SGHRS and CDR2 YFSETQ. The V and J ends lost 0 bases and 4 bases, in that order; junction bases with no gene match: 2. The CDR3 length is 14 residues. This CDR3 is CASSLGTGGYGYTF. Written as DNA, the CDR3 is TGCGCCAGCAGCTTGGGAACAGGGGGCTATGGCTACACCTTC. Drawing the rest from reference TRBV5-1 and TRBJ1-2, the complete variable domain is KAGVTQTPRYLIKTRGQQVTLSCSPISGHRSVSWYQQTPGQGLQFLFEYFSETQRNKGNFPGRFSGRQFSNSRSEMNVSTLELGDSALYLCASSLGTGGYGYTFGSGTRLTVV.